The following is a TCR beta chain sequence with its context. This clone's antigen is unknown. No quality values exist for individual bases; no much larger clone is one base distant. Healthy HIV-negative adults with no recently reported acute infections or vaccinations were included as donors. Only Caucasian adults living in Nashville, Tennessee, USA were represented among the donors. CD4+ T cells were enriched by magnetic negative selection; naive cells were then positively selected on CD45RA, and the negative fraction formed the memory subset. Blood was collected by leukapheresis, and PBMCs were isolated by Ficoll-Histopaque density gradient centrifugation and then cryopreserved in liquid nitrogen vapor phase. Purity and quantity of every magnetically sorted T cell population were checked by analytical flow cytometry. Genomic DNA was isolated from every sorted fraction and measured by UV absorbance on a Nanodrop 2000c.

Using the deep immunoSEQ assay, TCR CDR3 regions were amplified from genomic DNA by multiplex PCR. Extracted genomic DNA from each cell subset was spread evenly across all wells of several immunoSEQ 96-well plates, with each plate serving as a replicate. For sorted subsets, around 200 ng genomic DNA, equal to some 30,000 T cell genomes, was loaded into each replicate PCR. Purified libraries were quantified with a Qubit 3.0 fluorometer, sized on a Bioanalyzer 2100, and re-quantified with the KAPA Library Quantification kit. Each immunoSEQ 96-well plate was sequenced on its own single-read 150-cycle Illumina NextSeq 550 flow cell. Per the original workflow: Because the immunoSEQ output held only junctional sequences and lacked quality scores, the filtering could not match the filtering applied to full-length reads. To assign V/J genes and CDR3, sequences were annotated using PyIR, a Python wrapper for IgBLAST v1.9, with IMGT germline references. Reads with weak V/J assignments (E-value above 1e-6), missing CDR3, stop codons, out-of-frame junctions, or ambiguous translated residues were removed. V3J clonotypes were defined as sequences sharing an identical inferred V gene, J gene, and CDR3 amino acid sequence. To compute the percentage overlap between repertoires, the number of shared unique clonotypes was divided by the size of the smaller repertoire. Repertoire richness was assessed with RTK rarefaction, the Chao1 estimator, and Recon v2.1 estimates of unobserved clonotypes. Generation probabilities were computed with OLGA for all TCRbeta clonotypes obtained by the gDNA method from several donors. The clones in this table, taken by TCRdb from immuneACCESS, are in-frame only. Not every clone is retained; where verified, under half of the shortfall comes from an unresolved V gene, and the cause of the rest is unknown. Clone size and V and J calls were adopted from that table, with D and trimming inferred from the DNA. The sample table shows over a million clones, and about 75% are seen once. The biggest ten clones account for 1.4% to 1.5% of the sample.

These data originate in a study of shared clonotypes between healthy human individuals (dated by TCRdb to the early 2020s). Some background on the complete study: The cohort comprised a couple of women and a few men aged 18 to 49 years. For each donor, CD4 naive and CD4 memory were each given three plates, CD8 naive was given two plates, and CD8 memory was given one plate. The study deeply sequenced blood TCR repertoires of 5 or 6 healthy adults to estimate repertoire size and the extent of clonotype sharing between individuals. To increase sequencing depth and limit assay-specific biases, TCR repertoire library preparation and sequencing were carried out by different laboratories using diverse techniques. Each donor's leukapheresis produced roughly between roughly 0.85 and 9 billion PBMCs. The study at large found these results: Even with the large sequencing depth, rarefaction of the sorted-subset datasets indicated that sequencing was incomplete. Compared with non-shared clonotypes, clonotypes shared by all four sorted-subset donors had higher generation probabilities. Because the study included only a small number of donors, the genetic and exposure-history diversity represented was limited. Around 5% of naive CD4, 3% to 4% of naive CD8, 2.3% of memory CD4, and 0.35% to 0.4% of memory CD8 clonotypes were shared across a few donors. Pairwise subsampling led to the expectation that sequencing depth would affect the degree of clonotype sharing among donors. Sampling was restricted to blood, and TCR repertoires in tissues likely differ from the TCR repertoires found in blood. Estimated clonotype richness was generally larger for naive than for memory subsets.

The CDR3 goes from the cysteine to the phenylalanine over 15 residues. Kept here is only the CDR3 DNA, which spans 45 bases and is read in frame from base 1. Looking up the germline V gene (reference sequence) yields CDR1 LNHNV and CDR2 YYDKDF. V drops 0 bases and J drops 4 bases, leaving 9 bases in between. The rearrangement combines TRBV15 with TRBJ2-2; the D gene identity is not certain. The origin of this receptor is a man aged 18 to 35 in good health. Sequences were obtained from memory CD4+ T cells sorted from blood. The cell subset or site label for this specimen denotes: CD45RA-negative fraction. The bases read TGTGCCACCAGCAGAGATATGGGTTCCACCGGGGAGCTGTTTTTT. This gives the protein CATSRDMGSTGELFF.